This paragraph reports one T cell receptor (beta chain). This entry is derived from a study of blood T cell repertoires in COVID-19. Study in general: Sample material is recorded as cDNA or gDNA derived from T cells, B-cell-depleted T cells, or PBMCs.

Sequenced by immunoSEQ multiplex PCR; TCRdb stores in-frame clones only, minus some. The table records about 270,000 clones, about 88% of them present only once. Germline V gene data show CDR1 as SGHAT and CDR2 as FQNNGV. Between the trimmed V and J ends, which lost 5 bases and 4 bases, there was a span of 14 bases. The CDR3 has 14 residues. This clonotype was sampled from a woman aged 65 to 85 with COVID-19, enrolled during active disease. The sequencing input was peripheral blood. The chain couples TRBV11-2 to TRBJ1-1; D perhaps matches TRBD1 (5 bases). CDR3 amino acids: CASSLWGGGTEAFF. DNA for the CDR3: TGTGCCAGCAGCCTTTGGGGCGGGGGCACTGAAGCTTTCTTT.